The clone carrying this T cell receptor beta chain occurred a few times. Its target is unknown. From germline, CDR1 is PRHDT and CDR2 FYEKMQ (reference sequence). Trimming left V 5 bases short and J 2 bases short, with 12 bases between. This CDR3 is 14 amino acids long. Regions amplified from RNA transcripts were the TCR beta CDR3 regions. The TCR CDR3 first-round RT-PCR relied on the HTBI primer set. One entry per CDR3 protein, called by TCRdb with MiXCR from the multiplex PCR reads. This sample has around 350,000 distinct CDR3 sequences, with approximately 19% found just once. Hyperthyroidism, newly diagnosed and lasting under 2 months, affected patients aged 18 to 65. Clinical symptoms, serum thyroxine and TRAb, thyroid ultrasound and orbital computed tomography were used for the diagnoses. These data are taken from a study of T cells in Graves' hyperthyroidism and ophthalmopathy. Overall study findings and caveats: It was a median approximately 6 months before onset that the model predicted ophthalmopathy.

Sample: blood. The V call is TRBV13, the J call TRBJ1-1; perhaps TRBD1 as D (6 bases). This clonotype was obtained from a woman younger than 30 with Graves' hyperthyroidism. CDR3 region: CASSPDGTNTEAFF. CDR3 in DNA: TGTGCCAGCAGCCCAGACGGGACAAACACTGAAGCTTTCTTT.